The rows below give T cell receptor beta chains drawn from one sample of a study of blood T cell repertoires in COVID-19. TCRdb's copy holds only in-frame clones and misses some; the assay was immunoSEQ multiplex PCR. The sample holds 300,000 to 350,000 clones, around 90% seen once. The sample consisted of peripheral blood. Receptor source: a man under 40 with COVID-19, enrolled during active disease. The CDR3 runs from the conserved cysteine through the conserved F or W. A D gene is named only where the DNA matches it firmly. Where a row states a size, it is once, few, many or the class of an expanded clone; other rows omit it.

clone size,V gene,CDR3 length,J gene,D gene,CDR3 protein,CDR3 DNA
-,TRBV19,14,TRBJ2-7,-,CASSIYVSSYEQYF,TGTGCCAGTAGTATATACGTTAGCTCCTACGAGCAGTACTTC
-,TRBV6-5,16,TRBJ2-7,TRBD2,CASSYYPLGGVGEQYF,TGTGCCAGCAGTTACTACCCCCTGGGGGGGGTCGGGGAGCAGTACTTC
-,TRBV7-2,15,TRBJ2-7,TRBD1,CASRPPPGQGFEQYF,TGTGCCAGCAGACCACCCCCGGGACAGGGTTTCGAGCAGTACTTC
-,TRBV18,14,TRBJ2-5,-,CASSPPLPHGTQYF,TGTGCCAGCTCACCACCCCTCCCCCACGGGACCCAGTACTTC
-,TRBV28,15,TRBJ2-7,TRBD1,CASSSDRGGSYEQYF,TGTGCCAGCAGTTCGGACAGGGGTGGGTCCTACGAGCAGTACTTC
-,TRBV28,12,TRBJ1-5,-,CASSLQGKPQHF,TGTGCCAGCAGTCTCCAGGGTAAGCCCCAGCATTTT
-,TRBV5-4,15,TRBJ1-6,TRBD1,CASSFGQGYNSPLHF,TGTGCCAGCAGCTTTGGACAGGGTTATAATTCACCCCTCCACTTT
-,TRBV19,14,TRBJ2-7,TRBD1,CASSMTGATYEQYF,TGTGCCAGTAGTATGACAGGGGCTACCTACGAGCAGTACTTC
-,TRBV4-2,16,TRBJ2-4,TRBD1,CASSQGRTGSGNIQYF,TGTGCCAGCAGCCAAGGCAGGACAGGGAGCGGGAACATTCAGTACTTC
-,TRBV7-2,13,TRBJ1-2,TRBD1,CASSLGQGEGYTF,TGTGCCAGCAGCTTAGGGCAGGGGGAGGGCTACACCTTC
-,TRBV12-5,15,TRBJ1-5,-,CASGLWAPGNQPQHF,TGTGCTAGTGGTTTGTGGGCTCCGGGAAATCAGCCCCAGCATTTT
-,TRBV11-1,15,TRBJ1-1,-,CASSPPTGPRKGAFF,TGTGCCAGCAGCCCCCCGACAGGACCGAGGAAGGGAGCTTTCTTT
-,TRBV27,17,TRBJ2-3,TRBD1,CASSLYPPGQLTDTQYF,TGTGCCAGCAGTTTATATCCCCCGGGACAGCTGACAGATACGCAGTATTTT
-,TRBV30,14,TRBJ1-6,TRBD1,CAWSPGQGNSPLHF,TGTGCCTGGAGTCCGGGACAGGGAAATTCACCCCTCCACTTT
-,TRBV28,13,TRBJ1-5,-,CASRPGGKQPQHF,TGTGCCAGCAGGCCTGGGGGGAAGCAGCCCCAGCATTTT
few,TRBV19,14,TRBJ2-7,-,CASSTGQYTYEQYF,TGTGCCAGTAGTACTGGACAGTATACCTACGAGCAGTACTTC
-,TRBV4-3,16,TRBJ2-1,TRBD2,CASSQGLAGGQGEQFF,TGCGCCAGCAGCCAGGGACTAGCGGGGGGGCAAGGTGAGCAGTTCTTC
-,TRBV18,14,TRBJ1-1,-,CASSPDRQNTEAFF,TGTGCCAGCTCACCAGACAGACAGAACACTGAAGCTTTCTTT
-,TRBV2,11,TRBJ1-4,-,CASSPTGNVFF,TGTGCCAGCAGCCCCACAGGAAATGTGTTTTTT
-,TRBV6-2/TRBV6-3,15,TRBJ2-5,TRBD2,CASSYAGGRQETQYF,TGTGCCAGCAGTTACGCGGGGGGAAGGCAAGAGACCCAGTACTTC
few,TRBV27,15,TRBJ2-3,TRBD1,CASSYRDRAADTQYF,TGTGCCAGCAGTTACAGGGACAGGGCCGCAGATACGCAGTATTTT
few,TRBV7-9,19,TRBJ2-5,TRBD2,CASSLGGLAGARFQETQYF,TGTGCCAGCAGCTTAGGTGGACTAGCGGGGGCCAGATTCCAAGAGACCCAGTACTTC
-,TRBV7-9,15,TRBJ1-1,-,CASSLGMTVNTEAFF,TGTGCCAGCAGCTTAGGCATGACAGTGAACACTGAAGCTTTCTTT
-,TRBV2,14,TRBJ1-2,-,CASSALAREQGYTF,TGTGCCAGCAGTGCTTTAGCGAGGGAGCAAGGCTACACCTTC
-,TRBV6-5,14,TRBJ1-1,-,CASIPPREGTEAFF,TGTGCCAGCATACCCCCCAGGGAAGGAACTGAAGCTTTCTTT
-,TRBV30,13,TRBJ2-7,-,CAWSPGLVGEQYF,TGTGCCTGGAGTCCTGGTTTAGTCGGTGAGCAGTACTTC
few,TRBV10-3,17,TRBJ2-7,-,CAISESLFRRQTYEQYF,TGTGCCATCAGTGAGTCATTATTCCGGAGACAGACTTACGAGCAGTACTTC
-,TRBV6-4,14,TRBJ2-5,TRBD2,CASSLGGAQETQYF,TGTGCCAGCAGTCTCGGGGGGGCTCAAGAGACCCAGTACTTC
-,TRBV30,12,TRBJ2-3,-,CAWRESADTQYF,TGTGCCTGGAGGGAGTCGGCAGATACGCAGTATTTT
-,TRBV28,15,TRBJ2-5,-,CASSPHHLQQETQYF,TGTGCCAGCAGTCCACATCACCTACAGCAAGAGACCCAGTACTTC
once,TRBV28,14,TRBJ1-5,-,CASSPQGGNQPQHF,TGTGCCAGCAGTCCCCAGGGTGGGAATCAGCCCCAGCATTTT
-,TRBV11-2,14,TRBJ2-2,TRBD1,CASSPRQGTGELFF,TGTGCCAGCAGCCCCCGACAGGGAACCGGGGAGCTGTTTTTT
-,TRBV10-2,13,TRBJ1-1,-,CASSSVGGTEAFF,TGCGCCAGCAGTTCAGTGGGGGGCACTGAAGCTTTCTTT
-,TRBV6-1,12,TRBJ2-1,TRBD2,CASSEWGTRGFF,TGTGCCAGCAGTGAATGGGGGACTAGAGGCTTCTTC
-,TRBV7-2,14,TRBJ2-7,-,CASSSYRNSYEQYF,TGTGCCAGCAGCTCGTACAGGAATTCCTACGAGCAGTACTTC
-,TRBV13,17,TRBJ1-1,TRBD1,CASSPDGDRAVNTEAFF,TGTGCCAGCAGCCCCGACGGGGACAGGGCCGTGAACACTGAAGCTTTCTTT
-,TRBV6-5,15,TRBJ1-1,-,CASSYSPGLLVEAFF,TGTGCCAGCAGTTACTCCCCAGGGCTTCTCGTTGAAGCTTTCTTT
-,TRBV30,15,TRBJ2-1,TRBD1,CAWSPDPGQSNEQFF,TGTGCCTGGAGCCCAGACCCGGGACAGTCGAATGAGCAGTTCTTC
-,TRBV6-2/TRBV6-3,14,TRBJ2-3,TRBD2,CASRPSGGISTQYF,TGTGCCAGCAGACCTAGCGGGGGGATCAGTACGCAGTATTTT
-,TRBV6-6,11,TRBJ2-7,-,CASSNSPEQYF,TGTGCCAGCAGTAATAGCCCAGAGCAGTACTTC
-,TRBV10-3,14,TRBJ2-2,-,CAMSGTLNTGELFF,TGTGCCATGAGTGGGACACTGAACACCGGGGAGCTGTTTTTT
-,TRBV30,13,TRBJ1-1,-,CAWSETGPPEAFF,TGTGCCTGGAGCGAGACAGGCCCCCCTGAAGCTTTCTTT
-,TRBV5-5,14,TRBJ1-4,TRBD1,CASSFTGANEKLFF,TGTGCCAGCAGCTTTACAGGGGCCAATGAAAAACTGTTTTTT
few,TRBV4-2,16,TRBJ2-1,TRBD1,CASSQTDRDAYNEQFF,TGTGCCAGCAGCCAAACAGACAGGGACGCTTACAATGAGCAGTTCTTC
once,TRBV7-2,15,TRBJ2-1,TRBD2,CASSWSGGAGNEQFF,TGTGCCAGCAGCTGGAGCGGGGGGGCTGGTAATGAGCAGTTCTTC
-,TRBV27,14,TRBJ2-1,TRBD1,CASSPGQTYNEQFF,TGTGCCAGCAGTCCGGGACAGACCTACAATGAGCAGTTCTTC
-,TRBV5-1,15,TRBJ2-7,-,CASSLAAGGIYEQYF,TGCGCCAGCAGCTTGGCGGCAGGGGGGATCTACGAGCAGTACTTC
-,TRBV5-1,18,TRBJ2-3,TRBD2,CASSFSPSGGLSTDTQYF,TGCGCCAGCAGCTTTTCTCCTAGCGGGGGCCTTAGCACAGATACGCAGTATTTT
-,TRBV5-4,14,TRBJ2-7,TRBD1,CASQPDRANYEQYF,TGTGCCAGCCAACCGGACAGGGCGAACTACGAGCAGTACTTC
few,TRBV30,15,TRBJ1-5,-,CAWSAGHDRHQPQHF,TGTGCCTGGAGTGCCGGACATGACCGACATCAGCCCCAGCATTTT
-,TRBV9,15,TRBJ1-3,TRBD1,CASSVEGAYGNTIYF,TGTGCCAGCAGCGTAGAGGGGGCGTATGGAAACACCATATATTTT